One T cell receptor (beta chain) is described in this entry. Its matching antigen is unknown. The missing CDR3 end, 3 residues past where the read stops, is filled in from the germline J gene. The CDR3 runs 15 residues. Germline CDR1 SGHTA, CDR2 FQGNSA. Here immunoSEQ multiplex PCR was the method, and the copy in TCRdb shows in-frame clones only, minus some. Its clone listing holds approximately 32,000 clones. Dot-blot hybridization genotyped cervical HPV amplified with MY09/MY11 PCR. These data are taken from a study of T cells in women clearing cervical HPV infection. Overall study findings and caveats: CIN3+ cases had significantly higher TCR richness than controls; evenness did not differ.

The sequence derives from a woman between 18 and 75 years old with a cervical HPV16 infection that either progressed to CIN3+ or cleared (not recorded which). V is TRBV7-2 and J is TRBJ2-3, with 13 nucleotides matching TRBD2. The sample consisted of blood buffy coat. The CDR3 is CASSFTSGGGETQYF. CDR3 bases read: TGTGCCAGCAGCTTTACTAGCGGGGGGGGAGAGACG.